Described below is a single TCR beta chain sequence and its context. Its matching antigen is unknown. These data are taken from a study of OX40 agonist ivuxolimab in advanced cancers. Overall study: The group had a mean age of approximately 60 years, ranged from about 23 to 79, and was 82.7% male. It was permissible to have had prior anti-PD-1, anti-PD-L1 or anti-CTLA-4 therapy, and approximately 38% had some. Study-wide points: CD4+ and CD8+ blood T cells expanded clonally by week 6 at 0.1 to 3.0 mg/kg.

The length of the CDR3 is 14 residues. Germline CDR1 and CDR2: SQVTM and ANQGSEA. V gave up 0 bases and J gave up 5 bases; unmatched junction bases: 5. The protocol was immunoSEQ multiplex PCR, while the TCRdb copy is restricted to in-frame clones and leaves out a portion. The sample yields more than 75,000 clones, less than 85% seen once. This clonotype was obtained from an adult with an advanced solid tumor such as melanoma, head and neck, liver or kidney cancer. The chain links TRBV29-1 to TRBJ2-3, with 7 bases fitting TRBD2. Sequenced here: CD4+ or CD8+ T cells sorted from blood, sampled in a trial of the OX40 agonist ivuxolimab. CDR3 nucleotide sequence: TGCAGCGTTGAAGAGGCGGGAGTATTAGATACGCAGTATTTT. Protein: CSVEEAGVLDTQYF.